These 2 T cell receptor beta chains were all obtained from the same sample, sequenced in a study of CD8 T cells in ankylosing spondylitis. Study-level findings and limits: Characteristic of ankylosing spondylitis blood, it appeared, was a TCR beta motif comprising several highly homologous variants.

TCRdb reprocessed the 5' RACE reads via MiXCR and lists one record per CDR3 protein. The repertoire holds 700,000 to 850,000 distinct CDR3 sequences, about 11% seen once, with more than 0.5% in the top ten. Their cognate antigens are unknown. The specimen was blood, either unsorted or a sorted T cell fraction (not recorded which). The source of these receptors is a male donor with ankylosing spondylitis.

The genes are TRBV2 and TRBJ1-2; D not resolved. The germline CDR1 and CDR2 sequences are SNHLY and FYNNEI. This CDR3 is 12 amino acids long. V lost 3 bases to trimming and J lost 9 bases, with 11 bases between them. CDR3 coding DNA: TGTGCCAGCAGTGAGAGGACCCCGAGCTACACCTTC. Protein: CASSERTPSYTF.

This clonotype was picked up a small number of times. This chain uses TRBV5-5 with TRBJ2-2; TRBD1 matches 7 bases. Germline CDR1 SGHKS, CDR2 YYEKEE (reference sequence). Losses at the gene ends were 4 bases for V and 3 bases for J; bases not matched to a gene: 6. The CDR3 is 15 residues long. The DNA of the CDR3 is TGTGCCAGCAGCCTAACAGGGGTGGACACCGGGGAGCTGTTTTTT. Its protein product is CASSLTGVDTGELFF.